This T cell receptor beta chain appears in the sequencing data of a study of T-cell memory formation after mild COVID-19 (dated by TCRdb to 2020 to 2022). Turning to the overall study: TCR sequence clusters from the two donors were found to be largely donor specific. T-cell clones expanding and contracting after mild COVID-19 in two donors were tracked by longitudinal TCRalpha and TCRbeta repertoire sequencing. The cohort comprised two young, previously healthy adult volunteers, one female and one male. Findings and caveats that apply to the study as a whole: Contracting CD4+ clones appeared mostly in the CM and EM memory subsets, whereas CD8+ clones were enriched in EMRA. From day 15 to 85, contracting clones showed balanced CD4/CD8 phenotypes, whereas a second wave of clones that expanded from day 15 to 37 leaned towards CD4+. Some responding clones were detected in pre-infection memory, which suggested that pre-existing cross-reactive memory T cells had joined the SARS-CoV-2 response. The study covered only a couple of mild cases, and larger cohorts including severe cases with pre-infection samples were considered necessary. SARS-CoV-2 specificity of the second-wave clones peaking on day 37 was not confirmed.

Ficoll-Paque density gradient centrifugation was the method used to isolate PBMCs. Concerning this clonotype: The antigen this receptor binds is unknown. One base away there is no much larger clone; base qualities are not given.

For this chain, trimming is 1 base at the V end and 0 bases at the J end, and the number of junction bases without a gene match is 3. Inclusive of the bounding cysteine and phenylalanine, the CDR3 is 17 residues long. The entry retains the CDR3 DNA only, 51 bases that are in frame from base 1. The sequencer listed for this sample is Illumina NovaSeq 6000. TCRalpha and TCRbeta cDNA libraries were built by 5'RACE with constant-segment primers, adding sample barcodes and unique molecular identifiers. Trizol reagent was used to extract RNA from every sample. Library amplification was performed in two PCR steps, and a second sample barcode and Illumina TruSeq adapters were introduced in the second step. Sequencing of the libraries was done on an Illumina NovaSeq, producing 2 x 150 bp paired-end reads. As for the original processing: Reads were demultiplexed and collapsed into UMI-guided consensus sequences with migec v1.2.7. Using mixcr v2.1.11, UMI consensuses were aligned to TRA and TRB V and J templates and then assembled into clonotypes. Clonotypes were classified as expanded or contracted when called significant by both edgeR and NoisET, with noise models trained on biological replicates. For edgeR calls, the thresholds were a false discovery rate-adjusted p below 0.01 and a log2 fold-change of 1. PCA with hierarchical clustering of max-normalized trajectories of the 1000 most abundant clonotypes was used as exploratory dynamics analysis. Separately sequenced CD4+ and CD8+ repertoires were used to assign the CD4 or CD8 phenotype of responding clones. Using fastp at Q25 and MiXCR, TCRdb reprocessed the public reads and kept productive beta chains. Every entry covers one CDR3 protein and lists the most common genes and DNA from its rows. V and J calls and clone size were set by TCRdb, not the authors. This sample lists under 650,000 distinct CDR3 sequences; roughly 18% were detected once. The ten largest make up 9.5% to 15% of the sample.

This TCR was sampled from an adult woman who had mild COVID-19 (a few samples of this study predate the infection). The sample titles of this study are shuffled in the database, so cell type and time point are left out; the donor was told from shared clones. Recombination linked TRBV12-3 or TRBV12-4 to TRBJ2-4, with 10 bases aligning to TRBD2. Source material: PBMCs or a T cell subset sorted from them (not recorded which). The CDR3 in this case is CASSLGRLAGAKNIQYF. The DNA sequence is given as TGTGCCAGCAGTTTAGGAAGACTAGCGGGAGCCAAAAACATTCAGTACTTC.